This TCR beta chain was sequenced during a study of cytomegalovirus exposure and HLA in healthy donors. The table came from immunoSEQ multiplex PCR; TCRdb's copy has only in-frame clones and leaves some out. This table has 100,000 or so clones, roughly 95% appearing once. The germline gives CDR1 GTSNPN, CDR2 SVGIG (reference sequence). V was cut by 5 bases and J by 15 bases, with 20 bases left in between. The CDR3 length is 12 residues. Sequenced material: PBMCs. The TCR originated in a young woman in good health and CMV-seronegative. V usage is TRBV30 and J usage is TRBJ1-5; no firm D call. The CDR3 sequence: CAWGAEPGTLHF. CDR3 nucleotide sequence: TGTGCCTGGGGAGCCGAACCCGGTACGTTGCATTTT.